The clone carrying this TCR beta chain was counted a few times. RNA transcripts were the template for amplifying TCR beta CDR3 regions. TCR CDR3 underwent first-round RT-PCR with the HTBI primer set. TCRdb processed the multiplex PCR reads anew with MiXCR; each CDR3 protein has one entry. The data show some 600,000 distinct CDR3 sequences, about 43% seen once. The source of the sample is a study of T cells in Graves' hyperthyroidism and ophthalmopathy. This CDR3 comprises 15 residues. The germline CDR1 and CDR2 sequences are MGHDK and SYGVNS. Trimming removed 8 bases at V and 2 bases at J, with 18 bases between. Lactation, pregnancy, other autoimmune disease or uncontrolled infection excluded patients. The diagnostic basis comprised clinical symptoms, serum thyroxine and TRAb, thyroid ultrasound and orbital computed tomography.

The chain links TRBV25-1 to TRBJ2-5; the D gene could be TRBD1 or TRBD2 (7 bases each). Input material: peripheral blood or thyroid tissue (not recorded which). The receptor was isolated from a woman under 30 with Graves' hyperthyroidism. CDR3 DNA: TGTGCCAGCGGGAGGGCAGGGGGGGGTCAAGAGACCCAGTACTTC. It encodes CASGRAGGGQETQYF.